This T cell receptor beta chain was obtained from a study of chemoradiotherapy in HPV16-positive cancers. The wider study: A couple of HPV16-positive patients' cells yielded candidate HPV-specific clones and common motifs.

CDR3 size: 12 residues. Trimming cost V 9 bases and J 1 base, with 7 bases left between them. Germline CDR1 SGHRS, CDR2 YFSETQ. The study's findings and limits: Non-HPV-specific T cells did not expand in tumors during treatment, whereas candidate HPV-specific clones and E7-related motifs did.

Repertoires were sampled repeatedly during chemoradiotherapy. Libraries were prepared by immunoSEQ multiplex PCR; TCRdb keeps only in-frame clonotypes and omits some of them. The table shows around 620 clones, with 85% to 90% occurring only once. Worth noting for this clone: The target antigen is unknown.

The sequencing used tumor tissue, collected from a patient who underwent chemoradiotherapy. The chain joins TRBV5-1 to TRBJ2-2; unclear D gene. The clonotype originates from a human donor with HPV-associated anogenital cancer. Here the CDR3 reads CATAMNTGELFF. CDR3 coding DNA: TGCGCCACCGCGATGAACACCGGGGAGCTGTTTTTT.